This T cell receptor (beta chain) stems from a study of blood T cell repertoires in COVID-19. The wider study: Sites in the United States, Italy and Spain provided acute and convalescent COVID-19 samples. In each case, the material was cDNA or gDNA derived from T cells, B-cell-depleted T cells, or PBMCs.

Trimming stripped 4 bases from V and 1 base from J, with 20 bases between. From germline, CDR1 is SGHRS and CDR2 YFSETQ. This CDR3 comprises 17 residues. Source study methods: Amplified reference gene primers provided the basis for estimating nucleated cell counts. Libraries were prepared by immunoSEQ multiplex PCR; TCRdb keeps only in-frame clonotypes and omits some of them. V, J and clone size are taken as reported in that table, and D and trimming were inferred from the DNA itself. The table shows about 190,000 clones, with around 80% occurring only once. The chain uses TRBV5-1 and TRBJ1-1; maybe TRBD1 (6 bases). Source material: peripheral blood. The receptor's source is a man aged 45-60 years who had recovered from COVID-19. The CDR3 sequence is CASSPTGTALRNTEAFF. The CDR3 DNA follows: TGCGCCAGCAGCCCTACAGGGACGGCCTTGAGGAACACTGAAGCTTTCTTT.